This T cell receptor (beta chain) is drawn from a study of T-cell reconstitution after alpha-beta-depleted transplantation in children. Deletions cut 0 bases from V and 1 base from J, with 3 bases between. This CDR3 has 12 residues. Germline values: CDR1 GTSNPN, CDR2 SVGIG (reference sequence). Study results and caveats: Certain patients had high TCRbeta diversity at day 60, and it came from recipient T cells and thymic progenitors that survived. When one year had passed after transplant, most T-cell counts and diversity came from newly produced T cells. After transplant, at about two months, alpha-beta T cells were reportedly derived from several hundred expanded graft clones.

As to this clonotype: The antigen is unknown.

Unique molecular identifiers tagged the TCRbeta library. Via MiXCR, TCRdb re-called the PCR reads, giving one row per CDR3 protein. The profile shows about 440,000 distinct CDR3 sequences, about 45% of them singletons. The sequence derives from a girl aged 2 to 9 with aplastic anemia, due to receive a stem cell transplant. The specimen comprised PBMCs, sampled before TCRalphabeta/CD19-depleted stem cell transplant. The rearrangement links TRBV30 to TRBJ1-1; the D is unclear. CDR3 sequence reads: CAWSVGNTEAFF. CDR3 sequence (DNA): TGTGCCTGGAGTGTGGGGAACACTGAAGCTTTCTTT.